This TCR beta chain emerged from a study of shared clonotypes between healthy human individuals. This CDR3 spans 14 amino acids. V trimming: 3 bases; J trimming: 2 bases; junction bases outside the gene matches: 6. Germline CDR1 reads GTSNPN; CDR2 reads SVGIG (reference sequence). Data came from immunoSEQ multiplex PCR; TCRdb stores just in-frame clones and leaves some out. The sample contains more than 2 million clones, roughly 94% of which appear only once. The study separated CD4+ cells into CD45RA+ naive and CD45RA-negative memory subsets. Sequencing was performed on naive CD4+ T cells sorted from blood. Subset here: CD45RA+ positively selected. The sequence was obtained from a man younger than 35 in good health. The V and J genes are TRBV30 and TRBJ1-2; TRBD1 aligns across 7 bases. CDR3 nucleotides: TGTGCCTGGAGGTGGACAGGAGAAAACTATGGCTACACCTTC. This translates into CAWRWTGENYGYTF.